A selection of T cell receptor beta chains follows, all from one sample in a study of immune characterization of retroperitoneal liposarcoma. TCRdb reprocessed the PCR reads with MiXCR, giving one entry per CDR3 protein. Of 9,900 or so distinct CDR3 sequences in the sample, around 30% were seen once. Sequencing used tumor tissue. The receptor source for this set is a male donor with retroperitoneal liposarcoma. Each CDR3 is given without its conserved first and last residue.

v_gene | CDR3aa
TRBV6-1 | ASSEGTGGAYTQY
TRBV6-1 | ASSEAAADIGVNEQF
TRBV6-1 | AGAPGLAGDGTQY
TRBV6-1 | ASRRGTLNTGELF
TRBV7-6 | ASSTPGTGKEQY
TRBV7-6 | ASSLLDQNTEAF
TRBV7-8 | ASSLAGAGPKAF
TRBV6-1 | ASRPSGGPPHNEQY
TRBV7-2 | ASTPSLENTEAF
TRBV19 | ASSQGLNYEQY
TRBV14 | ASSQWAGGNEQY
TRBV7-6 | ASSLAEGAYIQF
TRBV6-1 | ASSKAQGEQY
TRBV11-2 | VSSTAGVSYTDTQY
TRBV6-1 | ASSEVGSTDTQY
TRBV27 | ASSLGLAAGEQY
TRBV7-3 | ASSFGLAADTQY
TRBV6-1 | ASSEHRGTGELF
TRBV6-1 | ASSVSSTDTQY
TRBV6-1 | ASSSQGGDTGELF
TRBV6-1 | ASSEGAGGSSYNEQY
TRBV6-1 | ASSSRRKLAGYNEQY
TRBV11-2 | ASSLLGMRELF
TRBV7-2 | ASSLALGPYYEQY
TRBV12-3/TRBV12-4 | ASSLGGLRNDGYT
TRBV7-8 | ASSLTGASYNEQY
TRBV6-1 | ASSEQPPAGGSYNEQF
TRBV7-9 | ASSLISGGGETQF
TRBV12-3/TRBV12-4 | ASSSGDSSYEQY